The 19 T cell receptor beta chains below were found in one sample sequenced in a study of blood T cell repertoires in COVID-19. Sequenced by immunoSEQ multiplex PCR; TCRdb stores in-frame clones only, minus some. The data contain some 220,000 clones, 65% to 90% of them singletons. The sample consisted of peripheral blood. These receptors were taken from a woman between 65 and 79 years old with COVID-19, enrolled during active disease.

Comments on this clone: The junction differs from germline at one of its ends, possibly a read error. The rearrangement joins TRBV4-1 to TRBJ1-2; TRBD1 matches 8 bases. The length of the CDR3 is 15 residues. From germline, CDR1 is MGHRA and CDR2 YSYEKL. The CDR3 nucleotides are TGCGCCAGCAGCGGACAGGGTTCAGCTAACTATAGCTACACCTTC. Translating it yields CASSGQGSANYSYTF.

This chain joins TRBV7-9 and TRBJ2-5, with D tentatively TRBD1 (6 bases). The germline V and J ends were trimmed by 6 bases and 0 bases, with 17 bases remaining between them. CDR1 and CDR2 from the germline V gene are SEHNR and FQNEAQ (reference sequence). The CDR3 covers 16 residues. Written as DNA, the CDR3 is TGTGCCAGCAGATCCAACCAGCAGGGGTACCAAGAGACCCAGTACTTC. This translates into CASRSNQQGYQETQYF.

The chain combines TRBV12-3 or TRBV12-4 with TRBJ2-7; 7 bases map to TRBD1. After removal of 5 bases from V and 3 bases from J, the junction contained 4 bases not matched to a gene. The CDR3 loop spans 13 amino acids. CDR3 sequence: CASSNRQGYEQYF. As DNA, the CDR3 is TGTGCCAGCAGTAACCGACAGGGCTACGAGCAGTACTTC.

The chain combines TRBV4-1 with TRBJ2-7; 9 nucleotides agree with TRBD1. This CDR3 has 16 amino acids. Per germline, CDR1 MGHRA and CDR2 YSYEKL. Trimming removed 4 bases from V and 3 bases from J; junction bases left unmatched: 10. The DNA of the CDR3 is TGCGCCAGCAGCCCCCTTCCGACAGGGGGAGGCTACGAGCAGTACTTC. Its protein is CASSPLPTGGGYEQYF.

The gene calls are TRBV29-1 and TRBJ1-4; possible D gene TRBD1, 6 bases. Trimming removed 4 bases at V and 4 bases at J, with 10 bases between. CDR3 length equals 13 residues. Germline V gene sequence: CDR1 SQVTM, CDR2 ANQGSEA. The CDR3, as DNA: TGCAGCGTTGGACAGGCCCTTAATGAAAAACTGTTTTTT. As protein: CSVGQALNEKLFF.

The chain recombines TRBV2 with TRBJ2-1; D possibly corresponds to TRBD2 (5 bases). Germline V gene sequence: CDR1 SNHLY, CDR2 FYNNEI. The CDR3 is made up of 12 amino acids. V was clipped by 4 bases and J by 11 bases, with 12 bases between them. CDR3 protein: CASSVWSGKQFF. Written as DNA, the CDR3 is TGTGCCAGCAGTGTATGGAGCGGAAAGCAGTTCTTC.

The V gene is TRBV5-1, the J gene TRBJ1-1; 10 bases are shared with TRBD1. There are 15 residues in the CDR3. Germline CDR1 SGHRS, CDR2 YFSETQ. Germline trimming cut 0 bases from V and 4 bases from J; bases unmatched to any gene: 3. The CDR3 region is CASSLGGTGVTEAFF. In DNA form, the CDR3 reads TGCGCCAGCAGCTTGGGAGGGACAGGGGTCACTGAAGCTTTCTTT. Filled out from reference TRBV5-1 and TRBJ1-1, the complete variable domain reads KAGVTQTPRYLIKTRGQQVTLSCSPISGHRSVSWYQQTPGQGLQFLFEYFSETQRNKGNFPGRFSGRQFSNSRSEMNVSTLELGDSALYLCASSLGGTGVTEAFFGQGTRLTVV.

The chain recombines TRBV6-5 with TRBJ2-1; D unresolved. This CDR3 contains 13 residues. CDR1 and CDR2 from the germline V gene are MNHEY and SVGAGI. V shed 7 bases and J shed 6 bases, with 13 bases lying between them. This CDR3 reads CASTPPSGNEQFF. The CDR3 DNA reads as TGTGCCAGCACCCCTCCTTCAGGCAATGAGCAGTTCTTC.

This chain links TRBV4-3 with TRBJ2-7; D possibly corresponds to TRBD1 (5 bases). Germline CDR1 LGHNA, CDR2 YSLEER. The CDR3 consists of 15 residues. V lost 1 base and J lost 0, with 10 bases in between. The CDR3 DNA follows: TGCGCCAGCAGCCAAGGGACACGCAACTCCTACGAGCAGTACTTC. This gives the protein CASSQGTRNSYEQYF.

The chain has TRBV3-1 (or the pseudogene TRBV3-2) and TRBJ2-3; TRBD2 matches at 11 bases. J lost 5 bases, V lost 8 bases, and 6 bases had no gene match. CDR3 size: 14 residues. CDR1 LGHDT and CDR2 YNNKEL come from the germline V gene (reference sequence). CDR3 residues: CASSRLAGLDTQYF. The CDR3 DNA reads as TGTGCCAGCTCTCGACTAGCGGGATTAGATACGCAGTATTTT.

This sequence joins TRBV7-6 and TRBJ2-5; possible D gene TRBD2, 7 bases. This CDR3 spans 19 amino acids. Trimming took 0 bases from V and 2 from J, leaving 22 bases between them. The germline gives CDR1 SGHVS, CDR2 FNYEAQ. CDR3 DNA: TGTGCCAGCAGCTTAGCGAAGCCTGGGGGGGGCGGTGGTCAAGAGACCCAGTACTTC. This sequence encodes CASSLAKPGGGGGQETQYF.

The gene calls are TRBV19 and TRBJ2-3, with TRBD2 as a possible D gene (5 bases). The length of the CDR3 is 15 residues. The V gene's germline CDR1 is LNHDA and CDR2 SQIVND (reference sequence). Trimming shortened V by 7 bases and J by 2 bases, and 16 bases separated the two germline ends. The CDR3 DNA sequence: TGTGCCAGTACCCCCCGGGGTCAGCTCACAGATACGCAGTATTTT. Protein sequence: CASTPRGQLTDTQYF.

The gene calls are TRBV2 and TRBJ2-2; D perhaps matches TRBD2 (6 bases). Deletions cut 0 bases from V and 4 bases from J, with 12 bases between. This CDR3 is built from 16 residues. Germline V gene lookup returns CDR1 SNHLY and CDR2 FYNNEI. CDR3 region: CASSEAGRGGTGELFF. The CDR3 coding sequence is TGTGCCAGCAGTGAAGCGGGGCGGGGCGGCACCGGGGAGCTGTTTTTT.

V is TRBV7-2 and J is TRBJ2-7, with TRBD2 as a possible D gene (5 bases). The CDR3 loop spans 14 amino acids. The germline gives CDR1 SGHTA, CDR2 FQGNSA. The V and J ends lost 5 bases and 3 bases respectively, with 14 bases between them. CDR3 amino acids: CASSGRRTSYEQYF. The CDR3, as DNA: TGTGCCAGCAGCGGGAGAAGGACGAGCTACGAGCAGTACTTC. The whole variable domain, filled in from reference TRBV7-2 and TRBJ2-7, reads GAGVSQSPSNKVTEKGKDVELRCDPISGHTALYWYRQSLGQGLEFLIYFQGNSAPDKSGLPSDRFSAERTGGSVSTLTIQRTQQEDSAVYLCASSGRRTSYEQYFGPGTRLTVT.

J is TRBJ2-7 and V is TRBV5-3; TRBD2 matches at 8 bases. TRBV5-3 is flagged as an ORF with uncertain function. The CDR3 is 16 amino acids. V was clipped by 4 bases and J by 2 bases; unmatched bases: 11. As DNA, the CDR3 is TGTGCCAGAAGCCCTGGGCCACCCGGGAGGGCCTACGAGCAGTACTTC. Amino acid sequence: CARSPGPPGRAYEQYF.

CDR3 in amino acids: CASRVARGNTEAFF. The CDR3 bases are TGTGCCAGCAGGGTGGCCAGGGGGAACACTGAAGCTTTCTTT. This chain links TRBV7-2 with TRBJ1-1; tentative D call: TRBD1 (6 bases). Germline CDR1 SGHTA, CDR2 FQGNSA. Trimming shortened V by 6 bases and J by 1 base, and 12 bases separated the two germline ends. This CDR3 comprises 14 residues.

In nucleotides, the CDR3 is TGTGCCAGCAGCTTAGGCCGGAAGGACAGTCCAATCTCCTACGAGCAGTACTTC. Its translation is CASSLGRKDSPISYEQYF. The gene calls are TRBV7-9 and TRBJ2-7, with D tentatively TRBD1 (6 bases). Per the germline V gene, CDR1 is SEHNR and CDR2 is FQNEAQ (reference sequence). The CDR3 is made up of 18 amino acids. Deletions cut 1 base from V and 0 bases from J, with 19 bases between.

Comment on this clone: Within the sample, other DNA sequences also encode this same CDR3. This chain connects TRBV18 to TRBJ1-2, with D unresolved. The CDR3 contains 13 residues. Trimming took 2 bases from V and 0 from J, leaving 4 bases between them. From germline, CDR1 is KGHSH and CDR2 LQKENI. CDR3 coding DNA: TGTGCCAGCTCACCAGACTCTAACTATGGCTACACCTTC. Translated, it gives CASSPDSNYGYTF.

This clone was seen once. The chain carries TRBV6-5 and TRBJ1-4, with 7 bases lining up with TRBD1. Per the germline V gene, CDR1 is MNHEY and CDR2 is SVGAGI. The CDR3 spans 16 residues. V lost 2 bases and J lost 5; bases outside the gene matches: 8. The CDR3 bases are TGTGCCAGCAGTTACGCCCACACAGGGGTCAATGAAAAACTGTTTTTT. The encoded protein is CASSYAHTGVNEKLFF.